The TCR beta chain described here comes from a study of tumour-infiltrating T cells in Burkitt lymphoma. Study context: Overall and progression-free survival were predicted by productive clonality.

The length of the CDR3 is 15 residues. V lost 6 bases and J 4 bases, leaving 19 bases between the germline ends. Germline lookup yields CDR1 LNHDA and CDR2 SQIVND (reference sequence). Repertoires were generated with immunoSEQ multiplex PCR, while TCRdb's copy carries only in-frame clones and drops some. This sample has 7,500 to 8,500 clones, with 73% found just once. This clone is labeled medium-sized (0.01 to 0.1%). The source material was tumor tissue. This TCR came from a human donor with diffuse large B-cell lymphoma. This chain links TRBV19 with TRBJ2-7, with a tentative D call TRBD1 (7 bases). The DNA for the CDR3 is TGTGCCAGTAGCCCCTCATCGACAGGGAGGTACGAGCAGTACTTC. Amino acids: CASSPSSTGRYEQYF.